A selection of T cell receptor beta chains follows, all from one sample in a study of patients and donors after allogeneic stem cell transplantation. TCRdb used MiXCR to reprocess the RT-PCR reads, holding one entry per CDR3 protein. The data hold about 960,000 distinct CDR3 sequences, with roughly 18% observed a single time. Material for sequencing was blood, either unsorted or a sorted T cell fraction (not recorded which). The receptors were gathered from a human donor who was either an allogeneic HSCT recipient or a stem cell or donor lymphocyte infusion donor (not recorded which). It is not recorded whose cells these are; they may come from a transplant donor. The CDR3 runs from the conserved cysteine through the conserved F or W. Each record gives: J gene, clone size, V gene, D gene, CDR3 DNA, CDR3 protein. A D gene is named only where the DNA matches it firmly. Some rows mark clone size as missing; the rest say once, few, many or name a class of expanded clone.

j_call: TRBJ2-7; clone_size: -; v_call: TRBV11-2; d_call: -; cdr3_nt: -; cdr3_aa: CASSFLWAGPGLNEQYF
j_call: TRBJ1-1; clone_size: few; v_call: TRBV29-1; d_call: TRBD1; cdr3_nt: TGCAGCGTTTCCTGGGGACAGGGAGGAACTGAAGCTTTCTTT; cdr3_aa: CSVSWGQGGTEAFF
j_call: TRBJ2-1; clone_size: few; v_call: TRBV7-3; d_call: -; cdr3_nt: TGTGCCAGCAGCTTATCCCCGCCACCCAGCCCCTACAATGAGCAGTTCTTC; cdr3_aa: CASSLSPPPSPYNEQFF
j_call: TRBJ1-1; clone_size: few; v_call: TRBV20-1; d_call: -; cdr3_nt: TGCAGTGCTACACAGGGTTCTCGGTTGGACACTGAAGCTTTCTTT; cdr3_aa: CSATQGSRLDTEAFF
j_call: TRBJ2-1; clone_size: -; v_call: TRBV27; d_call: TRBD1; cdr3_nt: TGTGCCAGCAGTATTCACAGGGGCGGTGAGCAGTTCTTC; cdr3_aa: CASSIHRGGEQFF
j_call: TRBJ2-3; clone_size: -; v_call: TRBV10-3; d_call: TRBD1; cdr3_nt: TGTGCCATCAGTGGTCGACAGGGCGGGACAGATACGCAGTATTTT; cdr3_aa: CAISGRQGGTDTQYF
j_call: TRBJ2-5; clone_size: -; v_call: TRBV5-1; d_call: TRBD2; cdr3_nt: TGCGCCAGCAGCTCGGGACTAGCGGGACTCGACCAAGAGACCCAGTACTTC; cdr3_aa: CASSSGLAGLDQETQYF
j_call: TRBJ2-2; clone_size: few; v_call: TRBV11-3; d_call: -; cdr3_nt: TGTGCCAGCAGCGGGCAGGGCAGGAACACCGGGGAGCTGTTTTTT; cdr3_aa: CASSGQGRNTGELFF
j_call: TRBJ2-3; clone_size: -; v_call: TRBV15; d_call: -; cdr3_nt: TGTGCCACCAGTGATTTCTTGACCTCCACAGATACGCAGTATTTT; cdr3_aa: CATSDFLTSTDTQYF
j_call: TRBJ1-5; clone_size: -; v_call: TRBV19; d_call: TRBD1; cdr3_nt: TGTGCCAGTAGTACCACATCGGGACAGGGTCAGCCCCAGCATTTT; cdr3_aa: CASSTTSGQGQPQHF
j_call: TRBJ1-1; clone_size: few; v_call: TRBV5-1; d_call: -; cdr3_nt: TGCGCCAGCAGCTTGGGTTTTCAGGGGAGGAACACTGAAGCTTTCTTT; cdr3_aa: CASSLGFQGRNTEAFF
j_call: TRBJ2-2; clone_size: -; v_call: TRBV24-1; d_call: -; cdr3_nt: TGTGCCACCAGTGATTTGGGGGGAACCGGGGAGCTGTTTTTT; cdr3_aa: CATSDLGGTGELFF
j_call: TRBJ1-1; clone_size: -; v_call: TRBV11-3; d_call: TRBD1; cdr3_nt: TGTGCCAGCAGCTCTGGGGACAGTTCGAACACTGAAGCTTTCTTT; cdr3_aa: CASSSGDSSNTEAFF
j_call: TRBJ2-7; clone_size: many; v_call: TRBV12-3/TRBV12-4; d_call: TRBD1; cdr3_nt: TGTGCCAGCAGTTCGGACAGGGGCGAGCAGTACTTC; cdr3_aa: CASSSDRGEQYF
j_call: TRBJ1-2; clone_size: -; v_call: TRBV9; d_call: TRBD1; cdr3_nt: TGTGCCAGCAGCGGGCAGACAGGGGTAGAGAATGGCTACACCTTC; cdr3_aa: CASSGQTGVENGYTF
j_call: TRBJ2-1; clone_size: many; v_call: TRBV5-1; d_call: TRBD1; cdr3_nt: TGCGCCAGCAGCTTGGCCTTCGGGGACAGCTACAATGAGCAGTTCTTC; cdr3_aa: CASSLAFGDSYNEQFF
j_call: TRBJ2-7; clone_size: -; v_call: TRBV12-3/TRBV12-4; d_call: TRBD2; cdr3_nt: TGTGCCAGCAGACAGCGGGAGGGCCGATACGAGCAGTACTTC; cdr3_aa: CASRQREGRYEQYF
j_call: TRBJ2-7; clone_size: -; v_call: TRBV27; d_call: TRBD2; cdr3_nt: TGTGCCAGCAGCATAGCGGGAGTTGGGTACGAGCAGTACTTC; cdr3_aa: CASSIAGVGYEQYF
j_call: TRBJ2-5; clone_size: -; v_call: TRBV20-1; d_call: -; cdr3_nt: TGCAGTGCTAGACGGCAGGGGAAAGAGACCCAGTACTTC; cdr3_aa: CSARRQGKETQYF